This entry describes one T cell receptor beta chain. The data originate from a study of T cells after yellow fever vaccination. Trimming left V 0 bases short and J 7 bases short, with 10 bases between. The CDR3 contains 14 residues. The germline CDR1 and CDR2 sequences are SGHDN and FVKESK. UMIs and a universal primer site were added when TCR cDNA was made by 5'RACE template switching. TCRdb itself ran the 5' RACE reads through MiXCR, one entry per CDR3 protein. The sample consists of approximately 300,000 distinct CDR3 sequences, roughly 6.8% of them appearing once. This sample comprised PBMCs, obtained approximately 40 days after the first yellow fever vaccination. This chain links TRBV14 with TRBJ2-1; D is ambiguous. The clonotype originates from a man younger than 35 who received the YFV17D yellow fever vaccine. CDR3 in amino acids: CASSQDISLNEQFF. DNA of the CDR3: TGTGCCAGCAGCCAAGATATCAGCCTAAATGAGCAGTTCTTC.